These T cell receptor beta chains were read from a single sample in a study of regulatory T cells in long-lasting Graves disease. A single record per CDR3 protein comes from TCRdb applying MiXCR to the multiplex PCR reads. The sample includes roughly 380,000 distinct CDR3 sequences, over 15% of them seen just once. A further study also used this sample, focusing on T cells in Graves' hyperthyroidism and ophthalmopathy.

The sample consisted of peripheral blood mononuclear cells (PBMCs), taken at new diagnosis, from a patient treated with antithyroid drugs. All receptors come from a man aged 35-49 years with Graves disease. Both conserved end residues are part of each CDR3. The D gene is left open where the match is weak. Rows give clone size only sometimes, using once, few, many, or a class for an expanded clone.

TRBV30	TRBD1	few	TRBJ1-2	CAWGSSLFQGARSYGYTF	TGTGCCTGGGGGTCAAGCCTGTTCCAGGGGGCGCGGAGTTATGGCTACACCTTC
TRBV11-2	-	many	TRBJ1-1	CASSSGFTEAFF	TGTGCCAGCAGCTCCGGTTTCACTGAAGCTTTCTTT
TRBV19	-	many	TRBJ2-7	CASSTTGIPYEQYF	TGTGCCAGTAGTACTACAGGGATTCCCTACGAGCAGTACTTC
TRBV5-5	-	many	TRBJ1-4	CASSLGGQSIATNEKLFF	TGTGCCAGCAGCTTGGGGGGGCAGAGTATTGCAACTAATGAAAAACTGTTTTTT
TRBV2	-	many	TRBJ2-7	CASSDTRLYPYEQYF	TGTGCCAGCAGCGATACTAGGTTATACCCCTACGAGCAGTACTTC
TRBV2	-	many	TRBJ1-5	CASARQTVNQPQHF	TGTGCCAGCGCACGACAGACCGTCAATCAGCCCCAGCATTTT
TRBV18	-	many	TRBJ2-3	CASSPRAGSSTDTQYF	TGTGCCAGCTCACCACGGGCCGGGTCTAGCACAGATACGCAGTATTTT
TRBV7-3	TRBD2	many	TRBJ2-1	CASSGGTSGNEQFF	TGTGCCAGCAGCGGCGGGACTAGCGGCAATGAGCAGTTCTTC
TRBV20-1	TRBD1	-	TRBJ1-3	CSARDAGTGTVSGNTIYF	TGCAGTGCTAGAGACGCCGGGACAGGAACTGTCTCTGGAAACACCATATATTTT
TRBV10-1	-	-	TRBJ1-1	CASSLGRANTEAFF	TGCGCCAGCAGCCTTGGACGGGCGAACACTGAAGCTTTCTTT
TRBV20-1	TRBD1	many	TRBJ2-3	CSATGWGQGAADTQYF	TGCAGTGCCACCGGGTGGGGGCAGGGGGCGGCAGATACGCAGTATTTT
TRBV9	TRBD2	-	TRBJ2-2	CASSPGLAVGELFF	TGTGCCAGCAGCCCGGGACTAGCGGTCGGGGAGCTGTTTTTT
TRBV7-3	-	many	TRBJ2-3	CASSPYRATDTQYF	TGTGCCAGCAGCCCATATCGGGCCACAGATACGCAGTATTTT
TRBV30	-	few	TRBJ2-7	CAWGPSSYEQYF	TGTGCCTGGGGCCCGAGCTCCTACGAGCAGTACTTC
TRBV20-1	-	many	TRBJ1-5	CSGRDSNQPQHF	TGCAGCGGGAGGGATAGCAATCAGCCCCAGCATTTT
TRBV14	-	few	TRBJ2-1	CASSHGGYNEQFF	TGTGCCAGCAGCCACGGAGGCTACAATGAGCAGTTCTTC
TRBV3-1	TRBD1	many	TRBJ2-5	CASSRWDRQETQYF	TGTGCCAGCAGCCGCTGGGACAGGCAAGAGACCCAGTACTTC
TRBV9	-	many	TRBJ1-6	CASSARAGGSPLHF	TGTGCCAGCAGCGCCCGGGCAGGAGGCTCACCCCTCCACTTT
TRBV6-2/TRBV6-3	TRBD2	few	TRBJ2-5	CASSYLAGSEETQYF	TGTGCCAGCAGTTACCTAGCGGGGTCCGAAGAGACCCAGTACTTC
TRBV3-1	-	many	TRBJ1-5	CASSQGWGSQPQHF	TGTGCCAGCAGCCAAGGCTGGGGGAGTCAGCCCCAGCATTTT
TRBV2	TRBD1	once	TRBJ1-1	CASSLIFPRGRSTEAFF	TGTGCCAGCAGTTTGATATTCCCAAGGGGGCGTAGTACTGAAGCTTTCTTT
TRBV7-2	TRBD1	many	TRBJ2-3	CASSLTGATHTQYF	TGTGCCAGCAGCTTGACAGGGGCGACGCATACGCAGTATTTT
TRBV18	TRBD1	few	TRBJ1-4	CASSPPGTGWEKLFF	TGTGCCAGCTCACCACCAGGGACAGGATGGGAAAAACTGTTTTTT
TRBV5-1	-	few	TRBJ2-1	CASSGGLYNEQFF	TGCGCCAGCAGCGGAGGACTATACAATGAGCAGTTCTTC
TRBV30	TRBD1	-	TRBJ1-1	CAWRNRGAAAFF	TGTGCCTGGAGGAACAGGGGTGCGGCAGCTTTCTTT
TRBV19	TRBD1	few	TRBJ1-4	CASPPSSGTGKEKLFF	TGTGCCAGTCCGCCGTCATCCGGGACAGGGAAGGAAAAACTGTTTTTT
TRBV28	-	many	TRBJ1-6	CASRAQLNSPLHF	TGTGCCAGCAGGGCCCAGCTTAATTCACCCCTCCACTTT
TRBV29-1	-	-	TRBJ1-5	CSVELSGNQPQHF	TGCAGCGTTGAATTATCCGGCAATCAGCCCCAGCATTTT
TRBV19	TRBD1	-	TRBJ2-5	CASRERDSQETQYF	TGTGCCAGTAGGGAAAGGGACAGCCAAGAGACCCAGTACTTC
TRBV5-4	-	-	TRBJ2-7	CASELDSSSSEQYF	TGTGCCAGCGAATTAGACAGTAGCTCTTCCGAGCAGTACTTC
TRBV5-1	-	many	TRBJ2-5	CASSSGTGSETQYF	TGCGCCAGCAGCTCTGGGACTGGATCAGAGACCCAGTACTTC
TRBV5-1	-	-	TRBJ2-7	CASSPGGPHYEQYF	TGCGCCAGCAGCCCTGGTGGACCCCACTACGAGCAGTACTTC
TRBV7-3	-	few	TRBJ2-2	CASSLEQNTGELFF	TGTGCCAGCAGCTTAGAACAGAACACCGGGGAGCTGTTTTTT
TRBV6-1	-	many	TRBJ2-5	CASSTWTDQETQYF	TGTGCCAGCAGTACATGGACAGACCAAGAGACCCAGTACTTC
TRBV30	-	many	TRBJ1-2	CAWSVGSICTF	TGTGCCTGGAGTGTCGGCAGCATTTGCACCTTC